The next 19 T cell receptor beta chains were all read from a single sample in a study of T cell responses to AZD1222 COVID-19 vaccine. Assay: immunoSEQ multiplex PCR; the TCRdb copy retains only in-frame clones and omits some. The sample contains 110,000 to 150,000 clones, approximately 85% of which appear only once. The specimen was peripheral blood, collected on day 0 of AZD1222 vaccination. These receptors came from an adult in good health.

The chain links TRBV11-2 to TRBJ2-2; D is unresolved. The germline CDR1 and CDR2 sequences are SGHAT and FQNNGV. Trimming pared 5 bases from V and 6 bases from J, leaving 7 bases between. There are 12 residues in the CDR3. The CDR3 spells CASSPHAGELFF. The CDR3 nucleotides are TGTGCCAGCAGCCCTCATGCCGGGGAGCTGTTTTTT.

In this sample, this clone turned up a few times. This sequence joins TRBV6-5 and TRBJ1-1; 8 nucleotides line up with TRBD1. With V trimmed by 8 bases and J by 11 bases, 16 bases remained unmatched. CDR1 is MNHEY, CDR2 SVGAGI, per germline. The CDR3 sequence is 14 residues long. CDR3 sequence (DNA): TGTGCCAGCGAAGGACAGGGAGGGACCTGGGGCGCTTTCTTT. Its protein product is CASEGQGGTWGAFF.

This chain links TRBV7-8 with TRBJ1-2, with unresolved D. V lost 1 base to trimming and J lost 8 bases, with 17 bases between them. Germline assignment: CDR1 SGHVS and CDR2 FQNEAQ. The CDR3 extends over 15 amino acids. The CDR3 coding sequence is TGTGCCAGCAGCTTAGGGGTCTTGACCCTGGAGGGCTACACCTTC. It yields the protein CASSLGVLTLEGYTF.

There are a few counts of this clone. The genes are TRBV5-4 and TRBJ2-7; 9 positions agree with TRBD1. Per germline, CDR1 SGHNT and CDR2 YYREEE (reference sequence). CDR3 length equals 15 residues. V lost 0 bases and J lost 6; bases outside the gene matches: 7. The CDR3 DNA sequence: TGTGCCAGCAGCTTGGCCGTGGGGACAGGGTTCGAGCAGTACTTC. Translated: CASSLAVGTGFEQYF.

This clone was seen a few times. V usage is TRBV24-1 and J usage is TRBJ2-1; maybe TRBD2 (6 bases). CDR1 is KGHDR and CDR2 is SFDVKD in the germline V gene. The CDR3 is 16 amino acids. With 4 bases removed from V and 6 bases from J, the gap between germline ends came to 18 bases. DNA for the CDR3: TGTGCCACCAGTGACCAAATTTTGGGGGGTAGCAATGAGCAGTTCTTC. Protein: CATSDQILGGSNEQFF.

Worth noting for this clone: Other DNA sequences in this specimen translate into the identical CDR3. The CDR3 sequence is CASSRSYEQYF. The CDR3 bases are TGTGCCAGCAGCCGATCCTACGAGCAGTACTTC. The chain is built from TRBV7-2 and TRBJ2-7; D gene ambiguous. Germline assignment: CDR1 SGHTA and CDR2 FQGNSA. Trimming cost V 5 bases and J 1 base, with 3 bases left between them. The CDR3 is 11 residues long.

The rearrangement uses TRBV29-1 and TRBJ1-1; D remains unclear. In germline, CDR1 is SQVTM, CDR2 ANQGSEA. The CDR3 has 13 residues. Trimming shortened V by 0 bases and J by 0 bases, and 5 bases separated the two germline ends. The CDR3 loop reads CSVEESMNTEAFF. For the CDR3, the DNA is TGCAGCGTTGAAGAGTCCATGAACACTGAAGCTTTCTTT.

V is TRBV6-1 and J is TRBJ1-5, with TRBD1 as a possible D gene (5 bases). CDR3 size: 15 residues. From germline, CDR1 is MNHNS and CDR2 SASEGT. Trimming shortened V by 1 base and J by 1 base, and 8 bases separated the two germline ends. The DNA of the CDR3 is TGTGCCAGCAGTGAAGGAGGGGCGAGCAATCAGCCCCAGCATTTT. Amino acids: CASSEGGASNQPQHF.

V is TRBV5-4 and J is TRBJ2-3; either TRBD1 or TRBD2 may supply D (5 bases each). Germline lookup yields CDR1 SGHNT and CDR2 YYREEE (reference sequence). This CDR3 is built from 14 residues. Deletions cut 2 bases from V and 14 bases from J, with 21 bases between. CDR3 protein: CASSLGSGPDDWYF. Written as DNA, the CDR3 is TGTGCCAGCAGCTTAGGGTCGGGACCAGACGATTGGTATTTT.

J is TRBJ1-3 and V is TRBV2, with 8 bases that match TRBD1. This CDR3 contains 16 residues. Germline V gene lookup returns CDR1 SNHLY and CDR2 FYNNEI. Losses at the gene ends were 6 bases for V and 1 base for J; bases not matched to a gene: 8. The CDR3 sequence is CASRASWDRSGNTIYF. The CDR3 DNA follows: TGTGCCAGCAGAGCCTCCTGGGACAGGTCTGGAAACACCATATATTTT. Supplemented by reference TRBV2 and TRBJ1-3, the full variable domain reads EPEVTQTPSHQVTQMGQEVILRCVPISNHLYFYWYRQILGQKVEFLVSFYNNEISEKSEIFDDQFSVERPDGSNFTLKIRSTKLEDSAMYFCASRASWDRSGNTIYFGEGSWLTVV.

The V call is TRBV19, the J call TRBJ1-4, with 7 positions matching TRBD1. The V gene's germline CDR1 is LNHDA and CDR2 SQIVND (reference sequence). J was trimmed by 7 bases and V by 3 bases; bases with no gene match: 8. The CDR3 length is 15 residues. CDR3 sequence reads: CASSIRRGTAEKLFF. CDR3 DNA sequence: TGTGCCAGTAGTATCCGCCGCGGGACAGCTGAAAAACTGTTTTTT.

The genes are TRBV18 and TRBJ2-2, with 7 bases aligning to TRBD1. Germline V CDR1 and CDR2: KGHSH, LQKENI. The V segment lost 3 bases and the J segment 5 bases; nucleotides outside the gene matches: 6. CDR3 length: 15 amino acids. CDR3 in amino acids: CASSPPGTATGELFF. DNA of the CDR3: TGTGCCAGCTCACCCCCCGGGACAGCGACCGGGGAGCTGTTTTTT. The variable domain in full, completed from reference TRBV18 and TRBJ2-2, reads NAGVMQNPRHLVRRRGQEARLRCSPMKGHSHVYWYRQLPEEGLKFMVYLQKENIIDESGMPKERFSAEFPKEGPSILRIQQVVRGDSAAYFCASSPPGTATGELFFGEGSRLTVL.

CDR3 amino acids: CAISDNSASYEQYF. The CDR3 bases are TGTGCCATCAGTGATAATAGCGCCAGCTACGAGCAGTACTTC. The chain has TRBV10-3 and TRBJ2-7, with D possibly matching TRBD2 (5 bases). CDR1 is ENHRY, CDR2 SYGVKD, per germline. Trimming pared 3 bases from V and 3 bases from J, leaving 12 bases between. This CDR3 comprises 14 residues.

The rearrangement uses TRBV2 and TRBJ1-5; 8 positions agree with TRBD1. V was pared by 5 bases and J by 3 bases, with 3 bases of the junction left unmatched. Germline CDR1 reads SNHLY; CDR2 reads FYNNEI. The CDR3 sequence is 14 residues long. The DNA for the CDR3 is TGTGCCAGCAGTCCGACAGGGGACAATCAGCCCCAGCATTTT. It is translated as CASSPTGDNQPQHF. The whole variable domain, filled in from reference TRBV2 and TRBJ1-5, reads EPEVTQTPSHQVTQMGQEVILRCVPISNHLYFYWYRQILGQKVEFLVSFYNNEISEKSEIFDDQFSVERPDGSNFTLKIRSTKLEDSAMYFCASSPTGDNQPQHFGDGTRLSIL.

V and J are TRBV19 and TRBJ2-7, with TRBD2 matching over 13 bases. Germline CDR1 and CDR2: LNHDA and SQIVND (reference sequence). Trimming at V came to 8 bases and at J to 5 bases, leaving 6 bases not matched to a gene. This CDR3 comprises 14 residues. The CDR3 sequence: CASQGTSGIDEQYF. DNA of the CDR3: TGTGCCAGTCAGGGGACTAGCGGGATCGACGAGCAGTACTTC.

This clone occurred once. V usage is TRBV7-2 and J usage is TRBJ1-2; D might be TRBD1 (5 bases). The V and J ends lost 5 bases and 5 bases respectively, with 15 bases between them. Germline loops: CDR1 SGHTA, CDR2 FQGNSA. The CDR3 contains 14 residues. The CDR3 nucleotides read TGTGCCAGCAGCAAGTCCGGGACGACTTATGGCTACACCTTC. Its protein product is CASSKSGTTYGYTF.

The chain couples TRBV5-1 to TRBJ1-1; weak D call: TRBD1 (6 bases). V dropped 0 bases and J dropped 1 base, with 10 bases sitting between them. CDR1 is SGHRS, CDR2 YFSETQ, per germline. This CDR3 has 15 residues. CDR3 nucleotides: TGCGCCAGCAGCTTGGGCGGGGGGGCGAACACTGAAGCTTTCTTT. Protein: CASSLGGGANTEAFF.

The CDR3 is CASSEGQSYEAFF. Written as DNA, the CDR3 is TGTGCCAGCTCCGAGGGACAGAGCTATGAAGCTTTCTTT. This chain links TRBV2 with TRBJ1-1; 7 positions agree with TRBD1. Germline CDR1 is SNHLY and CDR2 is FYNNEI. V shed 8 bases, J shed 7 bases, and the junction held 10 bases outside the gene matches. CDR3 length: 13 amino acids.

The rearrangement uses TRBV7-9 and TRBJ1-2; D remains unclear. Germline V lookup: CDR1 SEHNR, CDR2 FQNEAQ (reference sequence). The V end lost 0 bases, the J end lost 5 bases, and 13 bases lay between the germline ends. CDR3 length: 15 residues. CDR3 sequence (DNA): TGTGCCAGCAGCTTAGCGTTAGACTTTGGATATGGCTACACCTTC. This sequence encodes CASSLALDFGYGYTF.